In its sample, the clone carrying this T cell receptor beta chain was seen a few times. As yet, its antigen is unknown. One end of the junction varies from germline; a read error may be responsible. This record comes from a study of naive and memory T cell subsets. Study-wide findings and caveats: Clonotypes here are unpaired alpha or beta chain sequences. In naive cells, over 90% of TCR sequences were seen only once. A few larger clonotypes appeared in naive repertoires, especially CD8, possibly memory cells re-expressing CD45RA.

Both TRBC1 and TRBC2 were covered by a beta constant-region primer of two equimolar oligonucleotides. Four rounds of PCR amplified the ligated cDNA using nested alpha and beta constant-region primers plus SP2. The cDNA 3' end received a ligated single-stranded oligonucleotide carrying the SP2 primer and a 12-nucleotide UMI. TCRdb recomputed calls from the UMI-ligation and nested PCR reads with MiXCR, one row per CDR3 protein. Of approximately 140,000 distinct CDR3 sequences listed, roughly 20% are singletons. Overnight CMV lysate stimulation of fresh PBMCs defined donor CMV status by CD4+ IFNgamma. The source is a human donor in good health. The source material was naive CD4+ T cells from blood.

CDR3 nucleotides: TGTGCCAGCAGTCAAACGGGACTAGCGGGATTAGGGATCTTC. This encodes CASSQTGLAGLGIF. The chain recombines TRBV6-2 or TRBV6-3 with TRBJ2-1, with 13 nucleotides matching TRBD2. The CDR3 has 14 amino acids. Germline loops: CDR1 MNHEY, CDR2 SVGEGT.